These 5 T cell receptor beta chains came from one sample sequenced in a study of T cell repertoires in cytomegalovirus infection. TCRdb redid the calling of the reads with MiXCR, one entry per CDR3 protein. This table has a few hundred thousand distinct CDR3 sequences, almost 30% appearing once. Their antigens remain unidentified. The material was cultured PBMCs, obtained from culture after CMV antigen stimulation. These receptors were obtained from a human donor in good health (CMV status not recorded). Some clones in this sample may be carry-over from other donors' samples.

The gene calls are TRBV7-6 and TRBJ2-3; D not certain. Deletions cut 5 bases from V and 4 bases from J, with 10 bases between. The V gene's germline CDR1 is SGHVS and CDR2 FNYEAQ. This CDR3 contains 13 residues. The CDR3 DNA reads as TGTGCCAGCAGCACGAGACTGGCAGATACGCAGTATTTT. It codes for CASSTRLADTQYF.

This clonotype was seen many times. The chain combines TRBV7-6 with TRBJ1-4; D ambiguous. This CDR3 spans 18 amino acids. The V end was cut by 2 bases, the J end by 1 base, with 17 bases between. Germline CDR1 and CDR2: SGHVS and FNYEAQ. The chain's CDR3 is CASSLNPRTLLTNEKLFF. In DNA form, the CDR3 reads TGTGCCAGCAGCTTAAATCCCCGGACCCTCCTAACTAATGAAAAACTGTTTTTT.

This clonotype was detected a few times. The rearrangement joins TRBV7-6 to TRBJ1-1; 7 positions match TRBD1. The CDR3 extends over 12 amino acids. The germline V gene has CDR1 SGHVS and CDR2 FNYEAQ. The junction had 3 bases not matched to a gene; V was cut back by 4 bases and J by 7 bases. In DNA form, the CDR3 reads TGTGCCAGCAGCTATTGGACAGGTGAAGCTTTCTTT. Residues: CASSYWTGEAFF.

The chain recombines TRBV12-3 or TRBV12-4 with TRBJ2-1; D is unresolved. The V and J ends lost 6 bases and 0 bases respectively, with 12 bases between them. The CDR3 sequence is 15 residues long. CDR3 loop: CASSIALFSYNEQFF. CDR3 in DNA: TGTGCCAGCAGCATAGCCCTATTCTCCTACAATGAGCAGTTCTTC.

The chain employs TRBV20-1 and TRBJ2-1; 7 bases line up with TRBD2. The CDR3 consists of 15 residues. V dropped 1 base and J dropped 1; count of bases not matched to a gene: 4. Looked up from germline, CDR1 is DFQATT and CDR2 is SNEGSKA (reference sequence). The CDR3 bases are TGCAGTGCTAGAGTTGCAGCGGGATCCTACAATGAGCAGTTCTTC. Residues: CSARVAAGSYNEQFF.